These T cell receptor beta chains were read from a single sample in a study of T cell repertoires in cytomegalovirus infection. TCRdb recomputed calls from the reads with MiXCR, one row per CDR3 protein. Among hundreds of thousands of distinct CDR3 sequences listed, roughly 30% were seen once. The antigens of these receptors remain unknown. The input for sequencing was cultured CD8+ T cells from PBMCs, taken from culture after CMV antigen stimulation. The receptors were sampled from a human donor in good health (CMV status not recorded). Some clones in this sample may be carry-over from other donors' samples. The CDR3 runs from the conserved cysteine through the conserved F or W. A D gene is named only where the DNA matches it firmly. Clone sizes are given selectively: once, few, many, or a class where the clone is expanded.

d_gene: TRBD2
abundance: NA
v_gene: TRBV6-6
j_gene: TRBJ2-1
CDR3aa: CASLYTGGGYNEQFF
CDR3nt: TGTGCCAGCCTATACACGGGGGGGGGCTACAATGAGCAGTTCTTC

d_gene: TRBD1
abundance: NA
v_gene: TRBV5-4
j_gene: TRBJ1-2
CDR3aa: CASSHNRGVSTGQGLFNYGYTF
CDR3nt: TGTGCCAGCAGCCACAACCGGGGTGTCTCAACGGGACAGGGTTTATTTAACTATGGCTACACCTTC

d_gene: TRBD1
abundance: few
v_gene: TRBV27
j_gene: TRBJ1-2
CDR3aa: CASSLSGTGLGYTF
CDR3nt: TGTGCCAGCAGTCTATCCGGGACAGGGTTGGGCTACACCTTC

d_gene: NA
abundance: few
v_gene: TRBV11-2
j_gene: TRBJ2-3
CDR3aa: CASRPSGVDTQYF
CDR3nt: TGTGCCAGCAGACCCTCGGGGGTAGATACGCAGTATTTT

d_gene: NA
abundance: few
v_gene: TRBV19
j_gene: TRBJ1-1
CDR3aa: CASSIGPRDTEAFF
CDR3nt: TGTGCCAGTAGTATTGGTCCAAGGGACACTGAAGCTTTCTTT

d_gene: TRBD1
abundance: few
v_gene: TRBV5-1
j_gene: TRBJ1-2
CDR3aa: CASSLGSDRGGYTF
CDR3nt: TGCGCCAGCAGCTTGGGTTCGGACAGGGGTGGCTACACCTTC

d_gene: NA
abundance: many
v_gene: TRBV7-2
j_gene: TRBJ1-1
CDR3aa: CASSLGGMAAFF
CDR3nt: TGTGCCAGCAGCTTAGGGGGCATGGCAGCTTTCTTT

d_gene: NA
abundance: many
v_gene: TRBV7-6
j_gene: TRBJ1-1
CDR3aa: CASSLARWTEAFF
CDR3nt: TGTGCCAGCAGCTTGGCACGCTGGACTGAAGCTTTCTTT

d_gene: NA
abundance: NA
v_gene: TRBV7-9
j_gene: TRBJ1-2
CDR3aa: CASSQPEATTYGYTF
CDR3nt: TGTGCCAGCAGCCAACCAGAAGCTACGACCTATGGCTACACCTTC

d_gene: NA
abundance: NA
v_gene: TRBV14
j_gene: TRBJ1-1
CDR3aa: CASSQVGGHLNTEAFF
CDR3nt: TGTGCCAGCAGCCAAGTGGGAGGGCACCTGAACACTGAAGCTTTCTTT

d_gene: NA
abundance: NA
v_gene: TRBV4-2
j_gene: TRBJ2-1
CDR3aa: CASNQAGVDNNEQFF
CDR3nt: TGTGCCAGCAACCAGGCCGGGGTTGACAACAATGAGCAGTTCTTC

d_gene: TRBD1
abundance: NA
v_gene: TRBV7-4
j_gene: TRBJ2-3
CDR3aa: CASSLYLGTGTDTQYF
CDR3nt: TGTGCCAGCAGCTTATATTTGGGGACAGGCACAGATACGCAGTATTTT

d_gene: TRBD1
abundance: NA
v_gene: TRBV19
j_gene: TRBJ1-5
CDR3aa: CASSPGQSSQPQHF
CDR3nt: TGTGCCAGTAGTCCGGGACAGAGCTCTCAGCCCCAGCATTTT

d_gene: NA
abundance: NA
v_gene: TRBV27
j_gene: TRBJ2-1
CDR3aa: CASSQVIDEQFF
CDR3nt: TGTGCCAGTTCACAGGTAATCGATGAGCAGTTCTTC

d_gene: NA
abundance: NA
v_gene: TRBV9
j_gene: TRBJ1-1
CDR3aa: CASSVSRGGHPNTEAFF
CDR3nt: TGTGCCAGCAGCGTATCCAGAGGTGGACACCCGAACACTGAAGCTTTCTTT

d_gene: TRBD2
abundance: NA
v_gene: TRBV4-3
j_gene: TRBJ2-3
CDR3aa: CASSQDFSGGRTDTQYF
CDR3nt: TGCGCCAGCAGCCAAGATTTTAGCGGGGGGCGCACAGATACGCAGTATTTT

d_gene: NA
abundance: once
v_gene: TRBV2
j_gene: TRBJ1-2
CDR3aa: CASSGGGQGIYGYTF
CDR3nt: TGTGCCAGCAGTGGAGGGGGGCAGGGGATCTATGGCTACACCTTC

d_gene: NA
abundance: few
v_gene: TRBV6-2/TRBV6-3
j_gene: TRBJ1-3
CDR3aa: CASSYSLSETPNF
CDR3nt: TGTGCCAGCAGTTACTCCCTTTCTGAGACACCGAATTTT

d_gene: NA
abundance: NA
v_gene: TRBV4-1
j_gene: TRBJ1-1
CDR3aa: CASSHGGSDTEAFF
CDR3nt: TGCGCCAGCAGCCACGGGGGCTCGGACACTGAAGCTTTCTTT

d_gene: NA
abundance: NA
v_gene: TRBV12-5
j_gene: TRBJ2-7
CDR3aa: CASGLGGLMGEQYF
CDR3nt: TGTGCTAGTGGTTTGGGAGGATTGATGGGCGAGCAGTACTTC

d_gene: NA
abundance: many
v_gene: TRBV6-2/TRBV6-3
j_gene: TRBJ2-4
CDR3aa: CASSYGGAGNIQYF
CDR3nt: TGTGCCAGCAGTTACGGGGGGGCGGGAAACATTCAGTACTTC

d_gene: TRBD1
abundance: NA
v_gene: TRBV4-1
j_gene: TRBJ2-7
CDR3aa: CASSPAPGEQGAGEQYF
CDR3nt: TGCGCCAGCAGCCCCGCTCCTGGGGAACAGGGGGCTGGAGAGCAGTACTTC

d_gene: NA
abundance: many
v_gene: TRBV12-3/TRBV12-4
j_gene: TRBJ2-7
CDR3aa: CASSSRDFSYEQYF
CDR3nt: TGTGCCAGCAGTTCCCGGGACTTCTCCTACGAGCAGTACTTC

d_gene: NA
abundance: few
v_gene: TRBV7-8
j_gene: TRBJ1-4
CDR3aa: CASSLGGDVKLFF
CDR3nt: TGTGCCAGCAGCTTAGGGGGGGATGTTAAACTGTTTTTT

d_gene: NA
abundance: NA
v_gene: TRBV20-1
j_gene: TRBJ1-2
CDR3aa: CSAIRTRYSKDYGYTF
CDR3nt: TGCAGTGCCATTCGGACTCGCTACTCGAAGGACTATGGCTACACCTTC

d_gene: NA
abundance: few
v_gene: TRBV27
j_gene: TRBJ1-5
CDR3aa: CASSLSFGPLEQPQHF
CDR3nt: TGTGCCAGCAGTTTATCATTCGGGCCTTTGGAGCAGCCCCAGCATTTT

d_gene: NA
abundance: NA
v_gene: TRBV5-4
j_gene: TRBJ2-7
CDR3aa: CASRLESSYEQYF
CDR3nt: TGTGCCAGCAGACTAGAGAGCTCCTACGAGCAGTACTTC

d_gene: TRBD1
abundance: many
v_gene: TRBV27
j_gene: TRBJ1-6
CDR3aa: CASSFGQGAGSPLHF
CDR3nt: TGTGCCAGCAGTTTCGGCCAGGGGGCCGGTTCACCCCTCCACTTT

d_gene: TRBD2
abundance: NA
v_gene: TRBV19
j_gene: TRBJ2-7
CDR3aa: CASSMGSGRSYEQYF
CDR3nt: TGTGCCAGTAGTATGGGTAGCGGGAGGTCCTACGAGCAGTACTTC

d_gene: NA
abundance: NA
v_gene: TRBV12-3/TRBV12-4
j_gene: TRBJ2-1
CDR3aa: CVSSLNEQFF
CDR3nt: TGTGTCAGCAGTTTGAATGAGCAGTTCTTC

d_gene: NA
abundance: few
v_gene: TRBV4-1
j_gene: TRBJ1-1
CDR3aa: CASSQDDAGGTEAFF
CDR3nt: TGCGCCAGCAGCCAAGATGACGCAGGTGGCACTGAAGCTTTCTTT

d_gene: NA
abundance: NA
v_gene: TRBV3-1
j_gene: TRBJ2-5
CDR3aa: CASRSTVQETQYF
CDR3nt: TGTGCCAGCAGATCAACCGTCCAAGAGACCCAGTACTTC

d_gene: NA
abundance: many
v_gene: TRBV7-6
j_gene: TRBJ1-6
CDR3aa: CASSPLGGSYNSPLHF
CDR3nt: TGTGCCAGCAGCCCCCTGGGAGGCTCCTATAATTCACCCCTCCACTTT

d_gene: NA
abundance: many
v_gene: TRBV7-6
j_gene: TRBJ2-5
CDR3aa: CASSRGLGEIQETQYF
CDR3nt: TGTGCCAGCAGCCGGGGGCTTGGGGAAATCCAAGAGACCCAGTACTTC

d_gene: NA
abundance: NA
v_gene: TRBV5-6
j_gene: TRBJ2-6
CDR3aa: CASSPRQSKANVLTF
CDR3nt: TGTGCCAGCAGCCCCAGACAGTCGAAGGCCAACGTCCTGACTTTC

d_gene: NA
abundance: NA
v_gene: TRBV27
j_gene: TRBJ2-5
CDR3aa: CASSPLWGVQETQYF
CDR3nt: TGTGCCAGCAGTCCCCTATGGGGGGTACAAGAGACCCAGTACTTC

d_gene: TRBD2
abundance: many
v_gene: TRBV7-9
j_gene: TRBJ2-1
CDR3aa: CASSFGGAYNEQFF
CDR3nt: TGTGCCAGCAGCTTCGGGGGGGCCTACAATGAGCAGTTCTTC

d_gene: TRBD2
abundance: many
v_gene: TRBV7-3
j_gene: TRBJ2-3
CDR3aa: CASSLTSGGQADTQYF
CDR3nt: TGTGCCAGCAGCTTAACTAGCGGGGGGCAAGCAGATACGCAGTATTTT

d_gene: TRBD1
abundance: NA
v_gene: TRBV27
j_gene: TRBJ1-2
CDR3aa: CASRSIWTGELSNYGYTF
CDR3nt: TGTGCCAGCAGATCGATCTGGACAGGGGAATTATCTAACTATGGCTACACCTTC

d_gene: NA
abundance: NA
v_gene: TRBV10-3
j_gene: TRBJ1-2
CDR3aa: CAISESGGHRYGYTF
CDR3nt: TGTGCCATCAGTGAGTCAGGGGGGCACCGCTATGGCTACACCTTC

d_gene: NA
abundance: NA
v_gene: TRBV6-6
j_gene: TRBJ1-1
CDR3aa: CASSYPTSLQTNTEAFF
CDR3nt: TGTGCCAGCAGTTACCCCACTTCCCTACAGACGAACACTGAAGCTTTCTTT

d_gene: NA
abundance: many
v_gene: TRBV7-8
j_gene: TRBJ2-5
CDR3aa: CASKQQETQYF
CDR3nt: TGTGCCAGCAAACAGCAAGAGACCCAGTACTTC

d_gene: TRBD1
abundance: NA
v_gene: TRBV6-1
j_gene: TRBJ1-3
CDR3aa: CASSEAPGTGGRNTIYF
CDR3nt: TGTGCCAGCAGTGAAGCCCCCGGGACAGGAGGACGGAACACCATATATTTT

d_gene: TRBD1
abundance: NA
v_gene: TRBV7-9
j_gene: TRBJ2-2
CDR3aa: CASSLFAGGDTGELFF
CDR3nt: TGTGCCAGCAGCTTATTCGCAGGGGGTGACACCGGGGAGCTGTTTTTT

d_gene: NA
abundance: NA
v_gene: TRBV25-1
j_gene: TRBJ1-4
CDR3aa: CASSESFGKGNANEKLFF
CDR3nt: TGTGCCAGCAGTGAATCCTTCGGGAAGGGCAACGCTAATGAAAAACTGTTTTTT

d_gene: TRBD2
abundance: few
v_gene: TRBV18
j_gene: TRBJ2-3
CDR3aa: CASSPGRVGTDTQYF
CDR3nt: TGTGCCAGCTCACCAGGGAGGGTTGGAACAGATACGCAGTATTTT

d_gene: NA
abundance: NA
v_gene: TRBV4-3
j_gene: TRBJ2-2
CDR3aa: CASSQGYRTLNTGELFF
CDR3nt: TGCGCCAGCAGCCAAGGATACAGGACCTTGAACACCGGGGAGCTGTTTTTT

d_gene: TRBD2
abundance: NA
v_gene: TRBV6-5
j_gene: TRBJ2-7
CDR3aa: CASGRSSGLSGNEQYF
CDR3nt: TGTGCCAGCGGTCGGTCTAGCGGACTTAGCGGGAACGAGCAGTACTTC

d_gene: TRBD2
abundance: few
v_gene: TRBV24-1
j_gene: TRBJ2-2
CDR3aa: CATSDPGLAGVPGELFF
CDR3nt: TGTGCCACCAGTGATCCGGGACTAGCGGGGGTACCCGGGGAGCTGTTTTTT

d_gene: NA
abundance: few
v_gene: TRBV20-1
j_gene: TRBJ2-1
CDR3aa: CSARDPGQFEQFF
CDR3nt: TGCAGTGCTAGAGATCCTGGACAGTTTGAACAGTTCTTC

d_gene: NA
abundance: few
v_gene: TRBV4-3
j_gene: TRBJ2-3
CDR3aa: CASSQDSYGHTDTQYF
CDR3nt: TGCGCCAGCAGCCAAGATTCGTACGGCCACACAGATACGCAGTATTTT

d_gene: TRBD2
abundance: NA
v_gene: TRBV27
j_gene: TRBJ2-1
CDR3aa: CASSFVLAGGPRNEQFF
CDR3nt: TGTGCCAGCAGTTTTGTTCTAGCGGGGGGGCCCCGGAATGAGCAGTTCTTC

d_gene: NA
abundance: NA
v_gene: TRBV10-2
j_gene: TRBJ1-6
CDR3aa: CASSESFHDGSPLHF
CDR3nt: TGCGCCAGCAGTGAGTCGTTCCACGACGGTTCACCCCTCCACTTT

d_gene: TRBD1
abundance: few
v_gene: TRBV24-1
j_gene: TRBJ2-1
CDR3aa: CATSDRTGTNEQFF
CDR3nt: TGTGCCACCAGTGACCGGACAGGGACGAATGAGCAGTTCTTC

d_gene: TRBD2
abundance: few
v_gene: TRBV6-1
j_gene: TRBJ2-1
CDR3aa: CASSVLAGEHNEQFF
CDR3nt: TGTGCCAGCAGTGTTCTGGCGGGGGAGCACAATGAGCAGTTCTTC